This T cell receptor (beta chain) was recorded in a study of OX40 agonist ivuxolimab in advanced cancers. About the investigation overall: Ivuxolimab was an agonistic, fully human IgG2 monoclonal antibody directed against OX40 (CD134), a costimulatory receptor. Intravenous ivuxolimab was administered to patients every 2 weeks at six dose levels: 0.01, 0.1, 0.3, 1.5, 3 and 10 mg/kg. Among the roughly 52 dose-escalation patients, 19 had hepatocellular carcinoma, 15 or so melanoma, 9 renal cell carcinoma and 9 head and neck cancer. In the dose-escalation cohort, around four fifths of patients were male, and the mean age was approximately 55 years, with a range of roughly 23 to 85. Patients were allowed to have had prior anti-PD-1, anti-PD-L1 or anti-CTLA-4 therapy, and around two fifths of the dose-escalation patients had been treated with checkpoint inhibitors. Partial responses occurred in three dose-escalation patients, of whom one had hepatocellular carcinoma and two had cutaneous melanoma. Peripheral TCRbeta sequencing was intended to test whether TCR sequence diversity was altered and clonal T-cell expansion was caused by ivuxolimab. The paper covers the monotherapy dose-escalation part of the phase I ivuxolimab trial, which included N of about 50 patients. Overall results and qualifications from the work: At doses of 0.1 to 3.0 mg/kg, clonal expansion of both CD4+ and CD8+ T cells in blood was seen between baseline and week 6. Low levels of normalized T-cell clonal expansion were also seen in some patients who did not respond. Antigen specificity was not determined for the clonally expanded peripheral T cells. In the 0.1-3.0 mg/kg groups, partial responders had among the lowest normalized peripheral clonal expansion, particularly in CD8+ T cells. After ivuxolimab, CD8+ T cells had more expanded clones than CD4+ T cells on average.

For sequencing of the TCRbeta CDR3 region, genomic DNA was extracted from the sorted cells. TCRbeta CDR3 regions were sequenced using the immunoSEQ Assay. TCRdb mirrors the immuneACCESS table, restricted to in-frame sequences. Some clones are absent from its copies; in checked studies, under half trace to an unresolved V gene, and the reason for the others is unknown. Across this sample there are approximately 100,000 clones, with about 90% seen only once. The ten largest make up around 0.54% of the sample. Counted from cysteine to phenylalanine, this CDR3 has 15 amino acids. Just the 45-base CDR3 DNA is kept, in frame starting at base 1. The germline V gene sets CDR1 to LGHNA and CDR2 to YNFKEQ. Deletion took 1 base off V and 0 bases off J, with a span of 9 bases between the germline ends. Remarks on this clone: Its binding antigen is unknown. No base quality information exists; no much larger clone differs at one position.

Patients with autoimmune disease history or receiving systemic immunosuppression were excluded from the trial. Peripheral blood for TCR sequencing was collected from all dose cohorts at baseline, on cycle 4 day 1, and on cycle 7 day 1. Samples were obtained from an open-label, multicenter, first-in-human phase I dose-escalation trial of ivuxolimab. Adults with locally advanced or metastatic head and neck squamous cell, hepatocellular, melanoma or renal cell carcinoma were enrolled in the trial. CD4+ and CD8+ T cells were sorted separately from peripheral blood before TCR sequencing. Source: CD4+ or CD8+ T cells sorted from blood, taken in a trial of the OX40 agonist ivuxolimab. Here the chain combines TRBV4-2 and TRBJ1-1; matching of 6 bases hints at TRBD1 as the D gene. This TCR was sampled from an adult with an advanced solid tumor such as melanoma, head and neck, liver or kidney cancer. The CDR3 region: CASSQVGAMNTEAFF. In nucleotide form, the sequence is TGTGCCAGCAGCCAAGTGGGGGCCATGAACACTGAAGCTTTCTTT.